Listed here are 20 T cell receptor beta chains from one sample, sequenced in a study of OX40 agonist ivuxolimab in advanced cancers. Assay: immunoSEQ multiplex PCR; the TCRdb copy retains only in-frame clones and omits some. In the table there are 25,000 to 35,000 clones, 82% of which are singletons. The starting material was CD4+ or CD8+ T cells sorted from blood, obtained in a trial of the OX40 agonist ivuxolimab. Every receptor here comes from an adult with an advanced solid tumor such as melanoma, head and neck, liver or kidney cancer.

A few counts support this clone. This chain links TRBV2 with TRBJ1-5; D gene unclear. Trimming pared 5 bases from V and 4 bases from J, leaving 12 bases between. The CDR3 runs to 14 residues. In germline, CDR1 is SNHLY, CDR2 FYNNEI. The CDR3 DNA reads TGTGCCAGCAGTCAGGAGGGTTATAATCAGCCCCAGCATTTT. It encodes CASSQEGYNQPQHF. The full variable domain, its missing parts supplied by reference TRBV2 and TRBJ1-5, is EPEVTQTPSHQVTQMGQEVILRCVPISNHLYFYWYRQILGQKVEFLVSFYNNEISEKSEIFDDQFSVERPDGSNFTLKIRSTKLEDSAMYFCASSQEGYNQPQHFGDGTRLSIL.

The V and J genes are TRBV28 and TRBJ2-3; 7 positions agree with TRBD1. CDR3 size: 13 residues. The junction had 5 bases not matched to a gene; V was cut back by 6 bases and J by 5 bases. The V gene's germline CDR1 is MDHEN and CDR2 SYDVKM. CDR3 protein: CASRRQGEDTQYF. The CDR3 coding sequence is TGTGCCAGCAGGAGGCAGGGGGAAGATACGCAGTATTTT.

This rearrangement joins TRBV5-1 to TRBJ2-5; D is undetermined. Germline V gene lookup returns CDR1 SGHRS and CDR2 YFSETQ. This CDR3 is built from 14 residues. The germline V and J ends were trimmed by 6 bases and 2 bases, with 14 bases remaining between them. CDR3 DNA: TGCGCCAGCATGCTTCTACCAAGTCAAGAGACCCAGTACTTC. Translated: CASMLLPSQETQYF. The full variable domain, with the rest looked up from reference TRBV5-1 and TRBJ2-5, is KAGVTQTPRYLIKTRGQQVTLSCSPISGHRSVSWYQQTPGQGLQFLFEYFSETQRNKGNFPGRFSGRQFSNSRSEMNVSTLELGDSALYLCASMLLPSQETQYFGPGTRLLVL.

V and J are TRBV10-3 and TRBJ1-4; possible D gene TRBD1, 5 bases. Germline lookup yields CDR1 ENHRY and CDR2 SYGVKD. V was shortened by 3 bases and J by 4 bases, with 12 bases between the two germline ends. The CDR3 spans 15 residues. CDR3 bases: TGTGCCATCAGTGACCCCGGAGGGGATAATGAAAAACTGTTTTTT. Translating it yields CAISDPGGDNEKLFF.

This clone was picked up a small number of times. V is TRBV27 and J is TRBJ1-6; no reliable D call. The CDR3 has 14 residues. Germline CDR1 reads MNHEY; CDR2 reads SMNVEV (reference sequence). Trimming left V 6 bases short and J 7 bases short, with 13 bases between. This CDR3 reads CASSDLYLNSPLHF. In DNA form, the CDR3 reads TGTGCCAGCAGCGACTTATATCTGAATTCACCCCTCCACTTT.

J is TRBJ2-4 and V is TRBV4-3; D not certain. CDR1 is LGHNA and CDR2 is YSLEER in the germline V gene. CDR3 length: 15 residues. The V end was cut by 1 base, the J end by 2 bases, with 9 bases between. The CDR3 region is CASSQGGGPKNIQYF. CDR3 coding DNA: TGCGCCAGCAGCCAAGGAGGTGGTCCCAAAAACATTCAGTACTTC.

This sequence joins TRBV15 and TRBJ2-3; 9 bases align to TRBD1. Trimming at V came to 1 base and at J to 1 base, leaving 3 bases not matched to a gene. The CDR3 is made up of 16 amino acids. Germline V lookup: CDR1 LNHNV, CDR2 YYDKDF (reference sequence). This CDR3 is CATSRVRTGGTDTQYF. CDR3 in DNA: TGTGCCACCAGCAGAGTAAGGACAGGGGGCACAGATACGCAGTATTTT.

The J gene is TRBJ2-7, the V gene TRBV7-9, with 8 bases aligning to TRBD1. The CDR3 covers 14 residues. V dropped 5 bases and J dropped 2; count of bases not matched to a gene: 5. In germline, CDR1 is SEHNR, CDR2 FQNEAQ (reference sequence). Here the CDR3 DNA reads TGTGCCAGCAGCCTGGGACAGGTACCCTACGAGCAGTACTTC. This translates into CASSLGQVPYEQYF.

The chain couples TRBV6-1 to TRBJ1-2, with TRBD1 matching 8 bases. The germline CDR1 and CDR2 sequences are MNHNS and SASEGT. V lost 4 bases to trimming and J lost 8 bases; unmatched junction nucleotides: 6. The CDR3 is made up of 13 amino acids. CDR3 loop: CASSGGTGWGYTF. CDR3 sequence (DNA): TGTGCCAGCAGTGGAGGGACAGGTTGGGGCTACACCTTC.

The chain combines TRBV4-2 with TRBJ1-2; 11 positions match TRBD1. V lost 4 bases, J lost 5 bases, and 12 bases stayed unmatched. Per the germline V gene, CDR1 is LGHNA and CDR2 is YNFKEQ. The CDR3 runs 17 residues. The CDR3 DNA reads as TGTGCCAGCAGCCCAGGGACAGGGGGATTGAAGTGGTATGGCTACACCTTC. Its protein is CASSPGTGGLKWYGYTF.

The chain combines TRBV7-9 with TRBJ2-3; the match to TRBD2 covers 9 bases. With V trimmed by 6 bases and J by 1 base, 8 bases remained unmatched. Germline loops: CDR1 SEHNR, CDR2 FQNEAQ (reference sequence). This CDR3 contains 16 residues. CDR3 amino acids: CASSPRGGVGTDTQYF. The CDR3 coding sequence is TGTGCCAGCAGTCCACGCGGGGGGGTGGGCACAGATACGCAGTATTTT.

This clone was detected once. The gene calls are TRBV10-1 and TRBJ2-5, with D perhaps being TRBD1 or TRBD2 (5 bases each). CDR1 and CDR2 (germline): WNHNN, SYGVQD (reference sequence). The CDR3 length is 13 residues. V lost 4 bases and J lost 5, with 11 bases in between. The CDR3 sequence: CASSARDVETQYF. CDR3 sequence (DNA): TGCGCCAGCAGTGCCAGGGACGTCGAGACCCAGTACTTC.

The chain joins TRBV9 to TRBJ2-1, with D maybe TRBD1 (6 bases). V was cut by 0 bases and J by 2 bases, with 9 bases left in between. Germline lookup yields CDR1 SGDLS and CDR2 YYNGEE. The CDR3 contains 15 residues. The CDR3 loop reads CASSVDGGAYNEQFF. The CDR3 DNA reads as TGTGCCAGCAGCGTAGATGGGGGCGCCTACAATGAGCAGTTCTTC.

A single count supports this clone. The gene calls are TRBV29-1 and TRBJ2-5, with a possible D match to TRBD2 (5 bases). The DNA end is more similar to TRBJ2-7, so the J call may be wrong. Germline-derived CDR1 and CDR2 are SQVTM and ANQGSEA. This CDR3 spans 11 amino acids. CDR3 DNA sequence: TGCAGCGTTCGGGGTCCCTACGAGCAGTACTTC. It encodes CSVRGPYEQYF.

The sample holds one count of this clone. The chain recombines TRBV18 with TRBJ1-1, with D unclear. The germline V gene encodes CDR1 KGHSH and CDR2 LQKENI. The CDR3 contains 14 residues. Trimming removed 2 bases at V and 1 base at J, with 8 bases between. This chain's CDR3 is CASSPEGKNTEAFF. CDR3 DNA sequence: TGTGCCAGCTCACCAGAGGGCAAGAACACTGAAGCTTTCTTT.

The chain joins TRBV18 to TRBJ1-5; D not certain. The germline V gene has CDR1 KGHSH and CDR2 LQKENI. This CDR3 is built from 13 residues. Trimming took off 8 bases at V and 6 bases at J, with 14 bases between the two ends. CDR3 in amino acids: CASQNIRGQPQHF. CDR3 coding DNA: TGTGCCAGCCAGAACATACGGGGTCAGCCCCAGCATTTT.

V and J are TRBV28 and TRBJ2-7; 9 nucleotides agree with TRBD1. V lost 7 bases and J lost 4; bases outside the gene matches: 2. From germline, CDR1 is MDHEN and CDR2 SYDVKM. The CDR3 consists of 12 residues. CDR3 region: CASTGQGYEQYF. The CDR3 nucleotides read TGTGCCAGCACCGGACAGGGGTACGAGCAGTACTTC.

The chain is built from TRBV15 and TRBJ1-2, with TRBD1 as a possible D gene (5 bases). Trimming shortened V by 3 bases and J by 1 base, and 12 bases separated the two germline ends. This CDR3 is 15 amino acids long. Germline loops: CDR1 LNHNV, CDR2 YYDKDF (reference sequence). This CDR3 is CATSSGRGFNYGYTF. The CDR3 DNA follows: TGTGCCACCAGCAGTGGTAGGGGTTTTAACTATGGCTACACCTTC.

The rearrangement uses TRBV4-3 and TRBJ2-7; D remains unclear. This CDR3 region has 13 residues. Germline assignment: CDR1 LGHNA and CDR2 YSLEER. V lost 4 bases to trimming and J lost 6 bases, with 13 bases between them. CDR3 bases: TGCGCCAGCAGCCGAGAAAGGGTGGCCGAGCAGTACTTC. Its protein product is CASSRERVAEQYF.

V usage is TRBV18 and J usage is TRBJ2-1, with a tentative D call TRBD1 (5 bases). The CDR3 is 15 amino acids. V was shortened by 2 bases and J by 7 bases, with 15 bases between the two germline ends. Germline V gene data show CDR1 as KGHSH and CDR2 as LQKENI. The CDR3 region is CASSPRGAVRNEQFF. CDR3 sequence (DNA): TGTGCCAGCTCACCAAGGGGCGCAGTGAGGAATGAGCAGTTCTTC.